This record covers a single T cell receptor (beta chain). These data belong to a study of T cell changes during pregnancy in multiple sclerosis. Per germline, CDR1 SGHTA and CDR2 FQGNSA. V lost 3 bases to trimming and J lost 9 bases, with 20 bases between them. The CDR3 extends over 15 amino acids. TCRdb's table, derived via immunoSEQ multiplex PCR, lists solely in-frame clones and lacks some. Among 60,000 to 75,000 clones listed, approximately 90% were seen once. This receptor was taken from a female donor in good health, enrolled as a control in a pregnancy study. V gene TRBV7-2 combines with J gene TRBJ2-5; maybe TRBD2 (5 bases). Sequenced material: peripheral blood, taken in the second trimester of pregnancy. In nucleotides, the CDR3 is TGTGCCAGCAGCTTGATTTGGAGCGGAATGAATGCCCAGTACTTC. Protein product: CASSLIWSGMNAQYF. Full variable domain (missing parts from reference TRBV7-2 and TRBJ2-5): GAGVSQSPSNKVTEKGKDVELRCDPISGHTALYWYRQSLGQGLEFLIYFQGNSAPDKSGLPSDRFSAERTGGSVSTLTIQRTQQEDSAVYLCASSLIWSGMNAQYFGPGTRLLVL.